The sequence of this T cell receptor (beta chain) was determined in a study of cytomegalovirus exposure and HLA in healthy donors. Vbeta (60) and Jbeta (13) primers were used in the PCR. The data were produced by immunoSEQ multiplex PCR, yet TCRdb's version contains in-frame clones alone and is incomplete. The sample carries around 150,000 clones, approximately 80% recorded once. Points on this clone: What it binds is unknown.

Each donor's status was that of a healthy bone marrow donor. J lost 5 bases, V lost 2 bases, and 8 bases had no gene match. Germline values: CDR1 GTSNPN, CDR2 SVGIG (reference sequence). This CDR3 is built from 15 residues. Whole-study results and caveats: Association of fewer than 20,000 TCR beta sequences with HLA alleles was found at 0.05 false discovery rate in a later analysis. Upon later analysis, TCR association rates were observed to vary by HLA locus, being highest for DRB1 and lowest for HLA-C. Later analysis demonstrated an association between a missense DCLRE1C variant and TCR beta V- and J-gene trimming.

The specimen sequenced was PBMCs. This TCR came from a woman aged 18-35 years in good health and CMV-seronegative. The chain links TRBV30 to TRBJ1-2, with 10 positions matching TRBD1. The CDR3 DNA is TGTGCCTGGAGTATACGTCCGGGACAGGGGTATGGCTACACCTTC. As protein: CAWSIRPGQGYGYTF.